These T cell receptor beta chains were read from a single sample in a study of regulatory T cells in long-lasting Graves disease. TCRdb processed the multiplex PCR reads anew with MiXCR; each CDR3 protein has one entry. The repertoire consists of about 540,000 distinct CDR3 sequences, with approximately 15% occurring once and the leading ten covering 8% to 10%. This sample was also put to use in a study of T cells in Graves' hyperthyroidism and ophthalmopathy.

The sample in question was peripheral blood mononuclear cells (PBMCs), obtained at new diagnosis, from a patient treated with antithyroid drugs. Receptors were obtained from a man aged 30 to 39 with Graves disease. Each CDR3 is given without its conserved first and last residue.

v_call cdr3_aa
TRBV7-8 ASSARQGARNIQY
TRBV6-1 ASSEEARDTQY
TRBV11-3 ASSLEIGGPDEQF
TRBV20-1 SARDWLGADTQY
TRBV19 ASSIEGRGGSYEQY
TRBV5-1 ASSVQGYEQY
TRBV27 ASTTGSNQPQH
TRBV6-2/TRBV6-3 ASKGRGPQH
TRBV2 ASKSGAPDTQY
TRBV20-1 SARVGAGELF
TRBV5-1 ASRGGAGDEKLF
TRBV18 ASSRYTDTRY
TRBV7-9 ASSRAGVGNTIY
TRBV2 ASGTSPYTGELF
TRBV7-9 ASSPQGVSNEQF
TRBV28 ASSTRQGAAGANVLT
TRBV4-2 ASSPDQRDGDTQY
TRBV24-1 ATSDLGRGGETQY
TRBV2 ASSANWLLNYGYT
TRBV6-1 ASSSSTGATYSPLH
TRBV5-1 ASSLRRAGGYYNEQF
TRBV7-3 ASSLPTPNYGYT
TRBV18 ASSRLGPNEQF
TRBV2 ASSASGGYEQY